Detailed here is one T cell receptor beta chain. This entry is derived from a study of CD8 T cells in Susac syndrome. Reverse transcription of roughly 0.45 to 1 ug RNA used random hexamers. Multiplex immunoSEQ PCR targeted 54 Vbeta and 13 Jbeta TCR beta segments. TCRdb ran MiXCR on the immunoSEQ multiplex PCR reads and lists one entry per CDR3 protein. The repertoire includes 200,000 or so distinct CDR3 sequences, nearly 95% of them detected once, and 0.093% sits in the top ten. V lost 6 bases to trimming and J lost 8 bases, with 17 bases between them. Germline-derived CDR1 and CDR2 are SEHNR and FQNEAQ (reference sequence). The CDR3 sequence is 14 residues long.

Sequencing was performed on CD4+ T cells from PBMCs. The TCR was taken from a human donor with multiple sclerosis. The chain is built from TRBV7-9 and TRBJ2-1; D is unresolved. The CDR3 coding sequence is TGTGCCAGCAGTGTCGCCTACCTCCTCCATGAGCAGTTCTTC. Its protein is CASSVAYLLHEQFF.